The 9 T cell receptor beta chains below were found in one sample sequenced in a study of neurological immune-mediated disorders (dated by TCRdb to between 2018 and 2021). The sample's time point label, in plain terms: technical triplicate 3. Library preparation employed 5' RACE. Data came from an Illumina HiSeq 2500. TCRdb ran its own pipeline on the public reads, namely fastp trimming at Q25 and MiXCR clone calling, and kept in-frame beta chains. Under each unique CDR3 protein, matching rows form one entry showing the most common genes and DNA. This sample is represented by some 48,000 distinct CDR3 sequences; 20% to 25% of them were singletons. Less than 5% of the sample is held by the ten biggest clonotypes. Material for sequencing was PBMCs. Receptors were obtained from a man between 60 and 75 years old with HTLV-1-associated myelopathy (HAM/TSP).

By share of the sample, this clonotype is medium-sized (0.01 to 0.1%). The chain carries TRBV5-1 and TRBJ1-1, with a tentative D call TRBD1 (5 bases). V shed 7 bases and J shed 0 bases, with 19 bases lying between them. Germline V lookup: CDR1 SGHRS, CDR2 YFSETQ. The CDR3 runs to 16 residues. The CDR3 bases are TGCGCCAGCCGCATCGGGGGGTACTCTCTGAACACTGAAGCTTTCTTT. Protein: CASRIGGYSLNTEAFF.

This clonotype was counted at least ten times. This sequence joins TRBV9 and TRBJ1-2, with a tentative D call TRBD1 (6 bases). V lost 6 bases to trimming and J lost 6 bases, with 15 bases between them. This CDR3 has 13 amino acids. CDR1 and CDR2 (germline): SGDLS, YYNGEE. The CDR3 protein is CASTPGELNGYTF. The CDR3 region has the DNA TGTGCCAGCACTCCAGGGGAGCTGAATGGCTACACCTTC.

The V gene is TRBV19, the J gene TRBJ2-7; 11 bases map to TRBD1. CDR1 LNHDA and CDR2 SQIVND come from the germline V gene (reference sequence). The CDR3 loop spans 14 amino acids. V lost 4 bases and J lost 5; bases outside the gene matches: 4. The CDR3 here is CASSRDRGRNEQYF. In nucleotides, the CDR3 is TGTGCCAGTAGTAGGGACAGGGGGAGGAACGAGCAGTACTTC.

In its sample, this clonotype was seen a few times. CDR3: CASSWGRQGNQPQHF. CDR3 nucleotide sequence: TGTGCCAGCAGCTGGGGTCGACAGGGTAATCAGCCCCAGCATTTT. The chain uses TRBV6-2 or TRBV6-3 and TRBJ1-5; 7 bases fit TRBD1. Trimming at V came to 6 bases and at J to 4 bases, leaving 9 bases not matched to a gene. This CDR3 contains 15 residues. The germline CDR1 and CDR2 sequences are MNHEY and SVGEGT.

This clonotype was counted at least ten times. CDR3 DNA sequence: TGTGCCAGCAGGTCCGACAGGGTTGCTGGGGAGCTGTTTTTT. It translates to CASRSDRVAGELFF. The chain combines TRBV28 with TRBJ2-2; 7 nucleotides match TRBD1. The germline V gene encodes CDR1 MDHEN and CDR2 SYDVKM. The V and J ends lost 6 bases and 8 bases, in that order; junction bases with no gene match: 9. The CDR3 is 14 residues long.

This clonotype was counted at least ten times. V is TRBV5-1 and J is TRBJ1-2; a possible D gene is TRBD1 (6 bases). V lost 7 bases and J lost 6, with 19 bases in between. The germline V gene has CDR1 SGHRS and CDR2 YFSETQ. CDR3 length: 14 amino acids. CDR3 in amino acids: CASSLGSGGDGYTF. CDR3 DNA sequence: TGCGCCAGCTCCCTAGGTTCGGGGGGCGATGGCTACACCTTC.

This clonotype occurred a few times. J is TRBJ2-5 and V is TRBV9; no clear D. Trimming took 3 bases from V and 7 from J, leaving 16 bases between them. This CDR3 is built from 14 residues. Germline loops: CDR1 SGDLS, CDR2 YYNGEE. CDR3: CASSAKPGRATQYF. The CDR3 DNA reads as TGTGCCAGCAGCGCCAAGCCCGGCCGGGCGACCCAGTACTTC.

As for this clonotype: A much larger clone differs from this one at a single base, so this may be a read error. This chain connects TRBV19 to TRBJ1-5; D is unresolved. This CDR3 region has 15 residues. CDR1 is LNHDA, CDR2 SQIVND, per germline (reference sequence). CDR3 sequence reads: CASWEWGSGNQAQHF. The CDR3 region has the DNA TGTGCCAGTTGGGAATGGGGTTCGGGCAATCAGGCCCAGCATTTT. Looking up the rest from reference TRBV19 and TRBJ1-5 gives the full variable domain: DGGITQSPKYLFRKEGQNVTLSCEQNLNHDAMYWYRQDPGQGLRLIYYSQIVNDFQKGDIAEGYSVSREKKESFPLTVTSAQKNPTAFYLCASWEWGSGNQAQHFGDGTRLSIL.

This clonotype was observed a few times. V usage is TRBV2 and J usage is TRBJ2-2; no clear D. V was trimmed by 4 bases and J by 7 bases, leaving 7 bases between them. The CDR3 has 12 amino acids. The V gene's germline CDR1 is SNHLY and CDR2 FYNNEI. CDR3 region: CASSAVGGELFF. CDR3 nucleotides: TGTGCCAGCAGTGCAGTCGGCGGGGAGCTGTTTTTT.